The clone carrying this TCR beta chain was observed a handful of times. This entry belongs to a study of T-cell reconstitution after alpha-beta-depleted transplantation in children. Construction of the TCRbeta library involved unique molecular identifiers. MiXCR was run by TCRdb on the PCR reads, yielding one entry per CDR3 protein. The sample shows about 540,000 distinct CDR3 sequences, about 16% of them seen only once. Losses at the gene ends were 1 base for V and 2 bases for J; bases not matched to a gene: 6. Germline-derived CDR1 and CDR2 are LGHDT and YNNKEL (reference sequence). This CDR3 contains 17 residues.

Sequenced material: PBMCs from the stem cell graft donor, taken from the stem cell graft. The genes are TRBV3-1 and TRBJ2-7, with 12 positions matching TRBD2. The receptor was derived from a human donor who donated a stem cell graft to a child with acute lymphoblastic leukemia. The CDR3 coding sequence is TGTGCCAGCAGCCAAGTTACTAGCGGGAGGTTAACCTACGAGCAGTACTTC. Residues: CASSQVTSGRLTYEQYF.